This TCR beta chain was captured in a study of blood T cell repertoires in COVID-19. Study overall: Acute and convalescent COVID-19 samples came from the United States, Italy and Spain. PBMCs, B-cell-depleted T cells, or T cells provided the cDNA or gDNA that made up the material.

Per the study methods: Nucleated cell counts were estimated from reference gene primer amplification. Sequencing used immunoSEQ multiplex PCR; TCRdb keeps in-frame clones, though not all of them. D and trimming come from the DNA, and the V and J calls and clone size come from that table. The sample has 250,000 to 300,000 clones, about 86% seen once. The study recruited people aged roughly 18 to 100 years across around 24 US areas. From germline, CDR1 is SGHTA and CDR2 FQGNSA. Trimming at V came to 3 bases and at J to 9 bases, leaving 5 bases not matched to a gene. The CDR3 has 14 amino acids. What was sequenced was PBMCs or T cells enriched from blood (not recorded which). The sequence came from a man aged 25 to 40 with acute COVID-19. The J gene is TRBJ2-1, the V gene TRBV7-2; 10 nucleotides line up with TRBD2. The CDR3 is CASSFSGRVGEQFF. The CDR3 DNA sequence: TGTGCCAGCAGCTTCAGCGGGAGGGTAGGTGAGCAGTTCTTC. Drawing the rest from reference TRBV7-2 and TRBJ2-1, the complete variable domain is GAGVSQSPSNKVTEKGKDVELRCDPISGHTALYWYRQSLGQGLEFLIYFQGNSAPDKSGLPSDRFSAERTGGSVSTLTIQRTQQEDSAVYLCASSFSGRVGEQFFGPGTRLTVL.